This T cell receptor (beta chain) is from a study of vaccination and CD4 T cells after COVID-19. Study findings and constraints: Among convalescent patients, a median approximately 90% of reactive clones emerged only after vaccination.

Treatment meaning: approximately nine-day PBMC culture with coronavirus spike peptide pools or control peptides (ViraFEST assay). Via ViraFEST, peptide pools expanded antigen-specific T cells before TCR sequencing. Days 3 and 7 were when half the medium was replaced with fresh IL-2 medium. Cultured CD4+ T-cell DNA underwent Oncomine TCR Beta short-read sequencing. Scientists extracted genomic DNA from CD4+ T cells grown in culture. TCRdb analysed the PCR reads with MiXCR anew, one entry per CDR3 protein. The repertoire holds more than 15,000 distinct CDR3 sequences, 40% to 45% seen once, with 25% to 35% in the top ten. A word on this clonotype: Its antigen is not known.

J gave up 8 bases and V 6 bases, and 5 bases lay outside the gene matches. Per the germline V gene, CDR1 is MNHNS and CDR2 is SASEGT. The CDR3 is 12 residues long. J is TRBJ1-2 and V is TRBV6-1; 8 bases agree with TRBD1. This TCR derives from a human donor who received a COVID-19 vaccine. The sequences come from CD4+ T cells from blood, cultured in vitro, collected before SARS-CoV-2 vaccination. This chain's CDR3 is CASRGTGGGYTF. In DNA, the CDR3 is TGTGCCAGCAGGGGAACAGGGGGGGGCTACACCTTC.